This T cell receptor beta chain comes out of a study of PD-1 blockade in classical Hodgkin lymphoma. This clone occurred once. Method: immunoSEQ multiplex PCR; TCRdb's copy keeps in-frame clones and lacks some. Altogether around 45,000 clones are present, roughly 72% being singletons, with the ten largest covering 2.8%. All trial patients relapsed after autologous stem cell transplantation. The material sequenced was peripheral blood mononuclear cells (PBMCs), taken before the second cycle of nivolumab. The sequence was obtained from a human donor with classical Hodgkin lymphoma.

CDR3 nucleotides: TGTGCCACCAGCAGACCTTCCGTGGACAGGGGGAGGACAGATACGCAGTATTTT. Its protein product is CATSRPSVDRGRTDTQYF. The V and J genes are TRBV15 and TRBJ2-3, with 10 bases fitting TRBD1. The CDR3 sequence is 18 residues long. V was clipped by 2 bases and J by 3 bases; unmatched bases: 11. The germline V gene encodes CDR1 LNHNV and CDR2 YYDKDF (reference sequence).